The 16 T cell receptor beta chains in this list originate from one sample, sequenced in a study of T cell changes during pregnancy in multiple sclerosis. The repertoire was sequenced with immunoSEQ multiplex PCR; TCRdb's copy has only in-frame clones and lacks some. Of approximately 100,000 clones listed, approximately 92% are singletons. Source: peripheral blood, taken in the first trimester of pregnancy. The receptors here all came from a female donor with multiple sclerosis, enrolled in a pregnancy study.

The V call is TRBV2, the J call TRBJ2-3; perhaps TRBD2 as D (6 bases). V lost 2 bases to trimming and J lost 2 bases, with 17 bases between them. The CDR3 is 17 amino acids. From germline, CDR1 is SNHLY and CDR2 FYNNEI. The CDR3 sequence is CASSESSVAAHTDTQYF. DNA of the CDR3: TGTGCCAGCAGTGAATCTTCGGTAGCGGCCCACACAGATACGCAGTATTTT.

The chain combines TRBV10-3 with TRBJ2-1; D is unclear. V was trimmed by 7 bases and J by 6 bases, leaving 13 bases between them. Germline V gene lookup returns CDR1 ENHRY and CDR2 SYGVKD. This CDR3 has 13 residues. The CDR3 loop is CAINLKPGNEQFF. As DNA, the CDR3 is TGTGCCATCAATTTAAAACCAGGCAATGAGCAGTTCTTC.

The chain recombines TRBV5-6 with TRBJ1-3; D gene uncertain. This CDR3 has 15 amino acids. Germline V gene lookup returns CDR1 SGHDT and CDR2 YYEEEE. V was trimmed by 4 bases and J by 2 bases, leaving 13 bases between them. DNA of the CDR3: TGTGCCAGCAGCCCCCCGAGGGCAACTGGAAACACCATATATTTT. This sequence encodes CASSPPRATGNTIYF.

The genes are TRBV6-5 and TRBJ2-7; D unresolved. There are 11 residues in the CDR3. Germline assignment: CDR1 MNHEY and CDR2 SVGAGI. V lost 5 bases and J 9 bases, leaving 11 bases between the germline ends. CDR3 sequence (DNA): TGTGCCAGCAGTACCCGGTCGGTGCAGTACTTC. This encodes CASSTRSVQYF.

Of note for this clone: Other nucleotide sequences from this sample produce the same CDR3. This chain joins TRBV9 and TRBJ2-7; the match to TRBD1 covers 11 bases. The ends lost 2 bases at V and 1 base at J; junction bases unmatched: 2. Germline V lookup: CDR1 SGDLS, CDR2 YYNGEE. The CDR3 has 15 amino acids. CDR3: CASSVGTGGSYEQYF. The CDR3 DNA reads TGTGCCAGCAGCGTCGGGACAGGGGGATCCTACGAGCAGTACTTC.

The chain is built from TRBV30 and TRBJ2-3; perhaps TRBD1 as D (5 bases). V was trimmed by 0 bases and J by 4 bases, leaving 20 bases between them. Looked up from germline, CDR1 is GTSNPN and CDR2 is SVGIG (reference sequence). This CDR3 is built from 17 residues. The CDR3 region is CAWSVRGRVKGSDTQYF. CDR3 DNA: TGTGCCTGGAGTGTAAGGGGCCGGGTAAAGGGTTCAGATACGCAGTATTTT. Complete variable domain (other parts from reference TRBV30 and TRBJ2-3): SQTIHQWPATLVQPVGSPLSLECTVEGTSNPNLYWYRQAAGRGLQLLFYSVGIGQISSEVPQNLSASRPQDRQFILSSKKLLLSDSGFYLCAWSVRGRVKGSDTQYFGPGTRLTVL.

This clone was seen once. CDR3 sequence reads: CASSVGQGVYEQYF. The CDR3, as DNA: TGTGCCAGCAGTGTGGGACAGGGGGTCTACGAGCAGTACTTC. This chain joins TRBV6-1 and TRBJ2-7, with 11 bases that match TRBD1. V lost 4 bases, J lost 3 bases, and 2 bases stayed unmatched. CDR3 length equals 14 residues. Germline CDR1 MNHNS, CDR2 SASEGT.

Here the CDR3 reads CASSRWGGGITGELFF. DNA of the CDR3: TGCGCCAGCAGCCGCTGGGGCGGGGGGATTACCGGGGAGCTGTTTTTT. The chain has TRBV4-1 and TRBJ2-2; TRBD2 aligns across 8 bases. The J segment lost 5 bases and the V segment lost 4 bases, leaving 9 bases of the junction unmatched. This CDR3 is built from 16 residues. Germline V lookup: CDR1 MGHRA, CDR2 YSYEKL.

The chain combines TRBV4-1 with TRBJ2-7; TRBD1 agrees at 8 bases. V lost 2 bases, J lost 0 bases, and 6 bases stayed unmatched. The CDR3 is made up of 16 amino acids. Germline lookup yields CDR1 MGHRA and CDR2 YSYEKL. CDR3 DNA: TGCGCCAGCAGCCAATCCTTAACAGGGGGCTCCTACGAGCAGTACTTC. It translates to CASSQSLTGGSYEQYF.

This chain uses TRBV6-1 with TRBJ1-2; 10 nucleotides line up with TRBD1. CDR3 size: 14 residues. J lost 6 bases, V lost 6 bases, and 7 bases had no gene match. Germline lookup yields CDR1 MNHNS and CDR2 SASEGT. CDR3 region: CASSVRDRGDGYTF. The CDR3 coding sequence is TGTGCCAGCAGCGTCCGGGACAGGGGAGATGGCTACACCTTC.

This chain joins TRBV5-1 and TRBJ2-1; D perhaps matches TRBD1 (8 bases). The CDR3 is 16 amino acids. CDR1 and CDR2 from the germline V gene are SGHRS and YFSETQ. The V end was cut by 4 bases, the J end by 0 bases, with 14 bases between. CDR3 nucleotide sequence: TGCGCCAGCAGCAAGGACAGGGAGGGCTCCTACAATGAGCAGTTCTTC. Residues: CASSKDREGSYNEQFF.

This clone is a singleton in its sample. The V call is TRBV4-1, the J call TRBJ1-4; 7 bases agree with TRBD1. Unmatched junction bases numbered 3, after V lost 5 bases and J lost 3 bases. CDR1 and CDR2 from the germline V gene are MGHRA and YSYEKL. There are 14 residues in the CDR3. CDR3 sequence: CASSSTGSNEKLFF. The DNA for the CDR3 is TGCGCCAGCAGCTCGACAGGGTCTAATGAAAAACTGTTTTTT.

This sequence joins TRBV18 and TRBJ1-5; no definite D call. The V end lost 3 bases, the J end lost 3 bases, and 6 bases lay between the germline ends. The CDR3 has 13 amino acids. Germline CDR1 KGHSH, CDR2 LQKENI. DNA for the CDR3: TGTGCCAGCTCACCTCAGATCAATCAGCCCCAGCATTTT. Translating it yields CASSPQINQPQHF.

The chain has TRBV5-1 and TRBJ2-7, with D possibly matching TRBD2 (7 bases). CDR1 and CDR2 from the germline V gene are SGHRS and YFSETQ. The V and J ends lost 4 bases and 3 bases respectively, with 14 bases between them. CDR3 length: 14 amino acids. CDR3 amino acids: CASSPGGAGYEQYF. The CDR3 DNA sequence: TGCGCCAGCAGCCCTGGGGGGGCCGGCTACGAGCAGTACTTC. Full variable domain (rest looked up from reference TRBV5-1 and TRBJ2-7): KAGVTQTPRYLIKTRGQQVTLSCSPISGHRSVSWYQQTPGQGLQFLFEYFSETQRNKGNFPGRFSGRQFSNSRSEMNVSTLELGDSALYLCASSPGGAGYEQYFGPGTRLTVT.

The chain employs TRBV7-3 and TRBJ1-6, with TRBD1 matching 10 bases. The CDR3 is made up of 14 amino acids. V gave up 2 bases and J gave up 9 bases; unmatched junction bases: 1. Germline values: CDR1 SGHTA, CDR2 FQGTGA. CDR3 nucleotide sequence: TGTGCCAGCAGCTTAGGGACAGGGGTTTCACCCCTCCACTTT. It is translated as CASSLGTGVSPLHF.

The chain recombines TRBV6-5 with TRBJ1-2; D is uncertain. The germline V and J ends were trimmed by 3 bases and 4 bases, with 15 bases remaining between them. Germline V gene lookup returns CDR1 MNHEY and CDR2 SVGAGI. The CDR3 length is 15 residues. The CDR3 sequence: CASSYLPGVGYGYTF. The CDR3 DNA follows: TGTGCCAGCAGTTATCTCCCCGGGGTTGGCTATGGCTACACCTTC.